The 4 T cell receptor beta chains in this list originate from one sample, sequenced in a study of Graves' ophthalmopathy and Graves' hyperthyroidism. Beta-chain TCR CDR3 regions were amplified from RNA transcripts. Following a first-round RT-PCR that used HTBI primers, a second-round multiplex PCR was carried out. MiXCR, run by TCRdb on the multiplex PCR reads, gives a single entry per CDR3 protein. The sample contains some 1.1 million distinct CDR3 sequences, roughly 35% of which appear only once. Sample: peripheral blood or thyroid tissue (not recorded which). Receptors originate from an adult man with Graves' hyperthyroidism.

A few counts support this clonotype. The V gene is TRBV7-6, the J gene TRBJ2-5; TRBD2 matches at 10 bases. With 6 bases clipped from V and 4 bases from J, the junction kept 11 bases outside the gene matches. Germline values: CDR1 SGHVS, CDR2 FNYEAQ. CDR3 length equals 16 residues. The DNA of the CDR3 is TGTGCCAGCAGTTTGAGGAGCGGGGGGGCCCGAGAGACCCAGTACTTC. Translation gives CASSLRSGGARETQYF.

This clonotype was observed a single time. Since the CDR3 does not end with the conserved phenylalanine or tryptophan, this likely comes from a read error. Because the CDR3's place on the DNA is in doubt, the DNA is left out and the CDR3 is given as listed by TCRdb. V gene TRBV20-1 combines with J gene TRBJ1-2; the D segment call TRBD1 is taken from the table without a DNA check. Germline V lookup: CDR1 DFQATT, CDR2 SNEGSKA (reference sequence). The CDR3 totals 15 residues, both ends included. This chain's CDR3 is CSARRQGGLTMATQS.

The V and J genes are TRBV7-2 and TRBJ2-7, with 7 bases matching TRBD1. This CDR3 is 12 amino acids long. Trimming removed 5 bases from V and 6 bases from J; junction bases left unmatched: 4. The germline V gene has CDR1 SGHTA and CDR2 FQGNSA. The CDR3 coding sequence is TGTGCCAGCAGCATGGACAGGCGCGAGCAGTACTTC. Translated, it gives CASSMDRREQYF.

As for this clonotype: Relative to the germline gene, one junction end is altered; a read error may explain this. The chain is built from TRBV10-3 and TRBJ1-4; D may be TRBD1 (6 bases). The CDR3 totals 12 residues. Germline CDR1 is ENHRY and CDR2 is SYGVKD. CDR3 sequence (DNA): TGTGCCAGCAGTGACGGGGGCGGAAAACTGTTTTTT. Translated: CASSDGGGKLFF.